Following are 29 T cell receptor beta chains from one sample sequenced in a study of blood T cell repertoires in COVID-19. Data came from immunoSEQ multiplex PCR; TCRdb stores just in-frame clones and leaves some out. The profile shows around 300,000 clones, 88% of them singletons. The material sequenced was PBMCs or T cells enriched from blood (not recorded which). These receptors all come from a woman aged 25 to 39 who had recovered from COVID-19.

This clone has a handful of counts. V is TRBV2 and J is TRBJ1-5; D unresolved. The germline CDR1 and CDR2 sequences are SNHLY and FYNNEI. CDR3 length: 14 amino acids. Deletions cut 7 bases from V and 3 bases from J, with 13 bases between. Here the CDR3 reads CASKKEQPNQPQHF. The DNA for the CDR3 is TGTGCCAGCAAGAAGGAACAGCCCAATCAGCCCCAGCATTTT.

V usage is TRBV5-4 and J usage is TRBJ2-2; TRBD2 might be the D (6 bases). CDR3 length equals 12 residues. Germline V gene sequence: CDR1 SGHNT, CDR2 YYREEE (reference sequence). CDR3 DNA: TGTGCGGCTTTAATCGGGGGAGGGGAGCTGTTTTTT. Its protein product is CAALIGGGELFF.

The genes are TRBV15 and TRBJ1-5; TRBD1 is a possible D gene (6 bases). The CDR3 loop spans 16 amino acids. Looked up from germline, CDR1 is LNHNV and CDR2 is YYDKDF (reference sequence). V lost 6 bases, J lost 2 bases, and 17 bases lay in between. CDR3 bases: TGTGCCACCAGAGAGGGCCACAGGGCTGGCAATCAGCCCCAGCATTTT. Its protein product is CATREGHRAGNQPQHF.

V usage is TRBV5-1 and J usage is TRBJ1-1; TRBD1 aligns across 11 bases. Per germline, CDR1 SGHRS and CDR2 YFSETQ. The CDR3 spans 16 residues. Trimming at V came to 1 base and at J to 10 bases, leaving 12 bases not matched to a gene. CDR3 in amino acids: CASSLYGQGAILGAFF. The CDR3 region has the DNA TGCGCCAGCAGCTTGTATGGACAGGGGGCGATTCTAGGAGCTTTCTTT.

This chain links TRBV21-1 with TRBJ1-1; the table names TRBD1, a call not compared with the DNA. TRBV21-1 is an annotated pseudogene. The CDR3 has 16 amino acids. CDR3 nucleotides: TGTGCCAGCGGCGAAAAGGCAGGGCCAACCAACACTGAAGCTTTCTTT. Amino acids: CASGEKAGPTNTEAFF.

This clone was counted once. Here the CDR3 DNA reads TGTGCCAGCAGTTTAGAGCCACTCTATGGCTACACCTTC. Residues: CASSLEPLYGYTF. This chain uses TRBV6-5 with TRBJ1-2; unclear D gene. The V and J ends lost 4 bases and 4 bases respectively, with 10 bases between them. Germline assignment: CDR1 MNHEY and CDR2 SVGAGI. The CDR3 length is 13 residues.

DNA of the CDR3: TGTGCCAGCAGCTTAGGGGGGGGCCCTACGAGGTACGAGCAGTACTTC. This sequence encodes CASSLGGGPTRYEQYF. The chain uses TRBV7-6 and TRBJ2-7, with D perhaps matching TRBD2 (7 bases). CDR1 and CDR2 from the germline V gene are SGHVS and FNYEAQ. The CDR3 spans 16 residues. Trimming shortened V by 1 base and J by 4 bases, and 17 bases separated the two germline ends.

The genes are TRBV7-6 and TRBJ1-1; the D is unclear. Germline V gene sequence: CDR1 SGHVS, CDR2 FNYEAQ. The CDR3 length is 14 residues. V was cut by 2 bases and J by 8 bases, with 15 bases left in between. The CDR3 coding sequence is TGTGCCAGCAGCTTACGGGAAGTGGGCACGGAAGCTTTCTTT. Its translation is CASSLREVGTEAFF. Supplemented by reference TRBV7-6 and TRBJ1-1, the full variable domain reads GAGVSQSPRYKVTKRGQDVALRCDPISGHVSLYWYRQALGQGPEFLTYFNYEAQQDKSGLPNDRFSAERPEGSISTLTIQRTEQRDSAMYRCASSLREVGTEAFFGQGTRLTVV.

The gene calls are TRBV29-1 and TRBJ2-5; 15 bases map to TRBD2. Germline loops: CDR1 SQVTM, CDR2 ANQGSEA. The CDR3 is 19 residues long. J was trimmed by 0 bases and V by 6 bases; bases with no gene match: 14. The CDR3 sequence is CSVVKGTSGGTLYQETQYF. The CDR3 nucleotides are TGCAGCGTCGTAAAGGGGACTAGCGGGGGGACTCTGTACCAAGAGACCCAGTACTTC.

The rearrangement links TRBV30 to TRBJ1-1; the D is unclear. The CDR3 covers 15 residues. Germline-derived CDR1 and CDR2 are GTSNPN and SVGIG (reference sequence). Trimming took 3 bases from V and 5 from J, leaving 19 bases between them. In DNA, the CDR3 is TGTGCCTGGAGCTCTTTTCGCGCGGCGGGGACTGAAGCTTTCTTT. Translation gives CAWSSFRAAGTEAFF. Full variable domain (outside the CDR3, taken from reference TRBV30 and TRBJ1-1): SQTIHQWPATLVQPVGSPLSLECTVEGTSNPNLYWYRQAAGRGLQLLFYSVGIGQISSEVPQNLSASRPQDRQFILSSKKLLLSDSGFYLCAWSSFRAAGTEAFFGQGTRLTVV.

The rearrangement uses TRBV15 and TRBJ1-4, with D unclear. With 4 bases removed from V and 3 bases from J, the gap between germline ends came to 12 bases. The CDR3 runs 15 residues. Germline CDR1 LNHNV, CDR2 YYDKDF (reference sequence). The DNA for the CDR3 is TGTGCCACCAGCAAACCGGGGTGGGCTAATGAAAAACTGTTTTTT. The encoded protein is CATSKPGWANEKLFF.

The chain links TRBV7-6 to TRBJ1-4, with D tentatively TRBD1 (5 bases). V gave up 5 bases and J gave up 1 base, with 11 bases separating them. The CDR3 sequence is 15 residues long. Looked up from germline, CDR1 is SGHVS and CDR2 is FNYEAQ. The CDR3 protein is CASSQGAGTNEKLFF. As DNA, the CDR3 is TGTGCCAGCAGCCAAGGGGCCGGAACTAATGAAAAACTGTTTTTT.

The chain employs TRBV15 and TRBJ2-1; D gene ambiguous. The CDR3 length is 13 residues. Germline assignment: CDR1 LNHNV and CDR2 YYDKDF (reference sequence). Trimming shortened V by 1 base and J by 6 bases, and 7 bases separated the two germline ends. The CDR3 nucleotides are TGTGCCACCAGCAGAGGAGGTACCAATGAGCAGTTCTTC. This codes for CATSRGGTNEQFF.

This chain joins TRBV14 and TRBJ2-7, with TRBD2 identical over 8 bases. The CDR3 loop spans 14 amino acids. V was pared by 4 bases and J by 3 bases, with 5 bases of the junction left unmatched. CDR1 and CDR2 from the germline V gene are SGHDN and FVKESK. The CDR3 DNA reads as TGTGCCAGCAGCCCCGGGAGGGTGCTCTACGAGCAGTACTTC. This sequence encodes CASSPGRVLYEQYF.

This clone came up once. This chain links TRBV3-1 (or the pseudogene TRBV3-2) with TRBJ2-1, with 11 nucleotides matching TRBD2. This CDR3 spans 15 amino acids. Germline V gene sequence: CDR1 LGHDT, CDR2 YNNKEL (reference sequence). Trimming removed 4 bases from V and 6 bases from J; junction bases left unmatched: 5. The DNA of the CDR3 is TGTGCCAGCAGCCGACTGGGGACTAGCGGCAATGAGCAGTTCTTC. Its protein product is CASSRLGTSGNEQFF.

The gene calls are TRBV28 and TRBJ1-6; a weak D match, TRBD1 (6 bases). Germline-derived CDR1 and CDR2 are MDHEN and SYDVKM. The CDR3 has 17 residues. Trimming removed 3 bases from V and 10 bases from J, with 22 bases in between. CDR3 protein: CASSFGSGWGLQSPLHF. CDR3 nucleotides: TGTGCCAGCAGTTTCGGATCAGGGTGGGGGCTTCAGTCACCCCTCCACTTT.

The chain combines TRBV27 with TRBJ2-1, with D tentatively TRBD2 (5 bases). The germline V gene has CDR1 MNHEY and CDR2 SMNVEV (reference sequence). The ends were cut back, 5 bases at V and 4 bases at J, with 12 bases in the middle. CDR3 length: 14 amino acids. CDR3 DNA: TGTGCCAGCAGTCCCGCGGGCACATACAATGAGCAGTTCTTC. It codes for CASSPAGTYNEQFF.

The chain carries TRBV3-1 (or the pseudogene TRBV3-2) and TRBJ2-3; D might be TRBD2 (6 bases). CDR3 length equals 17 residues. V was clipped by 0 bases and J by 0 bases, with 13 bases between them. Germline CDR1 LGHDT, CDR2 YNNKEL (reference sequence). The CDR3 bases are TGTGCCAGCAGCCAAGAAGGGACTTATTTAAGCACAGATACGCAGTATTTT. It is translated as CASSQEGTYLSTDTQYF.

The chain has TRBV19 and TRBJ1-2; 7 positions agree with TRBD1. The ends lost 5 bases at V and 5 bases at J; junction bases unmatched: 8. This CDR3 has 14 amino acids. Germline assignment: CDR1 LNHDA and CDR2 SQIVND (reference sequence). The CDR3: CASSPSGGRYGYTF. CDR3 DNA: TGTGCCAGTAGTCCTTCAGGGGGAAGGTATGGCTACACCTTC. Full variable domain (missing parts from reference TRBV19 and TRBJ1-2): DGGITQSPKYLFRKEGQNVTLSCEQNLNHDAMYWYRQDPGQGLRLIYYSQIVNDFQKGDIAEGYSVSREKKESFPLTVTSAQKNPTAFYLCASSPSGGRYGYTFGSGTRLTVV.

The chain couples TRBV19 to TRBJ1-5; D ambiguous. The CDR3 contains 14 residues. Deletions cut 4 bases from V and 6 bases from J, with 13 bases between. Germline CDR1 LNHDA, CDR2 SQIVND (reference sequence). CDR3 sequence: CASSNLTTSQPQHF. CDR3 nucleotide sequence: TGTGCCAGTAGTAACCTTACAACATCTCAGCCCCAGCATTTT.

This CDR3 is CASSLPRGAHQPQHF. For the CDR3, the DNA is TGTGCCAGTAGTCTACCCCGGGGGGCCCATCAGCCCCAGCATTTT. The chain links TRBV19 to TRBJ1-5; possible D gene TRBD1, 6 bases. The CDR3 extends over 15 amino acids. The V gene's germline CDR1 is LNHDA and CDR2 SQIVND (reference sequence). The ends were cut back, 5 bases at V and 5 bases at J, with 16 bases in the middle.

The V gene is TRBV6-6, the J gene TRBJ1-3; TRBD1 aligns across 9 bases. V shed 6 bases and J 9 bases; nucleotides not matched to a gene: 15. Germline V lookup: CDR1 MNHNY, CDR2 SVGAGI (reference sequence). CDR3 length equals 16 residues. The CDR3 DNA sequence: TGTGCCAGCAGCCGGGGACAGGGTGGCCCCCTGGGCACCATATATTTT. Amino acid sequence: CASSRGQGGPLGTIYF.

This chain connects TRBV24-1 to TRBJ2-2, with 8 bases lining up with TRBD2. Germline V lookup: CDR1 KGHDR, CDR2 SFDVKD. V was pared by 7 bases and J by 5 bases, with 5 bases of the junction left unmatched. The CDR3 totals 14 residues. The CDR3 DNA reads as TGTGCCACCAGCTCTAGCGGGTCAACCGGGGAGCTGTTTTTT. As protein: CATSSSGSTGELFF.

The chain employs TRBV24-1 and TRBJ2-7; weak D call: TRBD2 (6 bases). CDR1 is KGHDR and CDR2 is SFDVKD in the germline V gene. The CDR3 runs 15 residues. Trimming left V 5 bases short and J 0 bases short, with 13 bases between. The chain's CDR3 is CATSVGGGASYEQYF. The CDR3 nucleotides are TGTGCCACCAGTGTCGGAGGCGGGGCCTCCTACGAGCAGTACTTC.

The chain carries TRBV5-1 and TRBJ2-7; 13 bases fit TRBD2. From germline, CDR1 is SGHRS and CDR2 YFSETQ. Trimming at V came to 4 bases and at J to 7 bases, leaving 11 bases not matched to a gene. The CDR3 has 16 amino acids. The CDR3: CASSPGGLAGAREQYF. In DNA form, the CDR3 reads TGCGCCAGCAGCCCCGGCGGACTAGCGGGAGCTCGAGAGCAGTACTTC.

The chain combines TRBV14 with TRBJ2-4, with TRBD1 identical over 8 bases. Germline V gene sequence: CDR1 SGHDN, CDR2 FVKESK. J was trimmed by 3 bases and V by 1 base; bases with no gene match: 11. The CDR3 has 18 residues. The CDR3 loop is CASSQVAGTGSSKNIQYF. The CDR3 bases are TGTGCCAGCAGCCAAGTAGCCGGGACAGGAAGCAGCAAAAACATTCAGTACTTC.

The V and J genes are TRBV6-6 and TRBJ2-7, with D uncertain. The germline CDR1 and CDR2 sequences are MNHNY and SVGAGI (reference sequence). The V end was cut by 0 bases, the J end by 2 bases, with 14 bases between. This CDR3 is 16 amino acids long. The CDR3 region is CASSYSSALGPYEQYF. The CDR3, as DNA: TGTGCCAGCAGTTACTCTTCAGCCCTGGGCCCCTACGAGCAGTACTTC.

V gene TRBV5-1 combines with J gene TRBJ2-7; tentatively, D is TRBD1 (5 bases). Germline CDR1 reads SGHRS; CDR2 reads YFSETQ. Trimming shortened V by 0 bases and J by 1 base, and 14 bases separated the two germline ends. The CDR3 spans 16 residues. The CDR3 DNA reads TGCGCCAGCAGCTTGGCAGGGTTACTTGGGTCCTACGAGCAGTACTTC. Protein sequence: CASSLAGLLGSYEQYF.

The rearrangement joins TRBV6-5 to TRBJ2-7; 7 bases are shared with TRBD1. Germline CDR1 is MNHEY and CDR2 is SVGAGI. V gave up 10 bases and J gave up 0 bases; unmatched junction bases: 9. CDR3 length equals 14 residues. The CDR3: CATKGQPSSYEQYF. CDR3 bases: TGTGCCACCAAGGGACAGCCTTCCTCCTACGAGCAGTACTTC.